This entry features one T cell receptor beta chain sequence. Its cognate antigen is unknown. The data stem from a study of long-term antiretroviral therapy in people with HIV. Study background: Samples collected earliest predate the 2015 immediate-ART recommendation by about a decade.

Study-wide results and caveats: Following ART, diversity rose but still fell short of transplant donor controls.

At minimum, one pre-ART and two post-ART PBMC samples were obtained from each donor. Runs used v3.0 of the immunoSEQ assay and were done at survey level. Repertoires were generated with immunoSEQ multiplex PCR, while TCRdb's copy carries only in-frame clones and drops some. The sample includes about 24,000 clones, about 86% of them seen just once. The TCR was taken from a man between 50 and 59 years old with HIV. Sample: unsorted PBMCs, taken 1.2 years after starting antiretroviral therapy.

The CDR3 DNA reads as TGTGCCAGCAGATCCGGGGAGCTGTTTTTT. This codes for CASRSGELFF. The gene calls are TRBV6-6 and TRBJ2-2; D gene uncertain. V was pared by 6 bases and J by 6 bases, with 2 bases between. The germline CDR1 and CDR2 sequences are MNHNY and SVGAGI (reference sequence). The length of the CDR3 is 10 residues.